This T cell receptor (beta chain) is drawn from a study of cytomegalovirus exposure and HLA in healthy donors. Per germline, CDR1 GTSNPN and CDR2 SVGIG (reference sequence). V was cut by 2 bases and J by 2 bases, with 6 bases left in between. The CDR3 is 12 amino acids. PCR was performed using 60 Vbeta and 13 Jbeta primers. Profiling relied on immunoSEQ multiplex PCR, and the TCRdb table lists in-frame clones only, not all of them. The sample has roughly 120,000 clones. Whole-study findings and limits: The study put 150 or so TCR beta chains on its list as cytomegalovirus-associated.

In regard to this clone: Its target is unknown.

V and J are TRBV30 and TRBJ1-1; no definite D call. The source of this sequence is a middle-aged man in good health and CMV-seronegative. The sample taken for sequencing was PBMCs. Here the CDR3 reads CAWSQHNTEAFF. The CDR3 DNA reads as TGTGCCTGGAGTCAACACAACACTGAAGCTTTCTTT.